A single T cell receptor beta chain is shown here with its context. These data are taken from a study of blood T cell repertoires in COVID-19. Study-level background: Spain, Italy and the United States supplied samples that represented acute and convalescent COVID-19. The cDNA or gDNA used as material had been derived from T cells, B-cell-depleted T cells, or PBMCs.

The CDR3 spans 14 residues. V shed 0 bases, J shed 5 bases, and the junction held 0 bases outside the gene matches. Germline values: CDR1 SGHRS, CDR2 YFSETQ. In the authors' methods: The authors estimated nucleated cell counts from reference gene primer amplification. Some clones are missing from TCRdb's copy, which holds only in-frame ones; the method was immunoSEQ multiplex PCR. That table is the source of V, J and clone size, and D and trimming were worked out from the DNA. In the table there are around 300,000 clones, approximately 92% of which are singletons. Either two negative PCRs, clearance, or symptom resolution qualified Cohort 3 donors as recovered.

The TCR was taken from a woman between 25 and 40 years old who had recovered from COVID-19. The chain employs TRBV5-1 and TRBJ2-5, with 11 bases identical to TRBD1. The sample consisted of PBMCs or T cells enriched from blood (not recorded which). This CDR3 reads CASSLGDRGETQYF. CDR3 DNA sequence: TGCGCCAGCAGCTTGGGGGACAGGGGGGAGACCCAGTACTTC.